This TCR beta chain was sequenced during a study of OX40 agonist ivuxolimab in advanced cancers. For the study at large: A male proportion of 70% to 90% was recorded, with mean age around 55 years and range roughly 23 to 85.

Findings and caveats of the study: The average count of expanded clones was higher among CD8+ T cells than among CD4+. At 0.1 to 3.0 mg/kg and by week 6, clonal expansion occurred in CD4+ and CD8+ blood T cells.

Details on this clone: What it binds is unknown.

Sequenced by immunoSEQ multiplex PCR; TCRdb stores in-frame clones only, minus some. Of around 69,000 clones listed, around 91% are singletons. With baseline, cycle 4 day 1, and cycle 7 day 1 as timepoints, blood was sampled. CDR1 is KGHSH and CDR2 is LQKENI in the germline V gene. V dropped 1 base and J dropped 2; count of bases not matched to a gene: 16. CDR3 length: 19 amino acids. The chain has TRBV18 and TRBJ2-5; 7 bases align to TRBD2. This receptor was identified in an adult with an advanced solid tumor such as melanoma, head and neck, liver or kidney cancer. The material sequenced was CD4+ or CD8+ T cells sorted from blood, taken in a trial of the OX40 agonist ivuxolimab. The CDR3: CASSPLVSTSPSNQETQYF. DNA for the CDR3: TGTGCCAGCTCACCACTTGTATCGACTAGCCCTTCCAATCAAGAGACCCAGTACTTC.